The clone carrying this T cell receptor (beta chain) was observed a few times. This entry comes from a study of blood T cells in healthy people across ages. The wider study: With template switching, about one barcoded beta molecule was captured per two T cells.

A second about 7 to 11 cycle PCR used barcoded and J-beta primers. TCRdb ran MiXCR on the 5' RACE reads and lists one entry per CDR3 protein. The data contain about 1,000,000 distinct CDR3 sequences, roughly 45% of them singletons. This CDR3 region has 14 residues. Germline CDR1 reads MNHEY; CDR2 reads SMNVEV (reference sequence). Trimming shortened V by 3 bases and J by 5 bases, and 14 bases separated the two germline ends. The V call is TRBV27, the J call TRBJ2-7, with D possibly called TRBD1 or TRBD2 (5 bases each). The TCR comes from a woman aged 55-69 years in good health. The sample consisted of blood. The CDR3 sequence: CASSLGPGGDEQYF. As DNA, the CDR3 is TGTGCCAGCAGTTTGGGACCGGGCGGCGACGAGCAGTACTTC.